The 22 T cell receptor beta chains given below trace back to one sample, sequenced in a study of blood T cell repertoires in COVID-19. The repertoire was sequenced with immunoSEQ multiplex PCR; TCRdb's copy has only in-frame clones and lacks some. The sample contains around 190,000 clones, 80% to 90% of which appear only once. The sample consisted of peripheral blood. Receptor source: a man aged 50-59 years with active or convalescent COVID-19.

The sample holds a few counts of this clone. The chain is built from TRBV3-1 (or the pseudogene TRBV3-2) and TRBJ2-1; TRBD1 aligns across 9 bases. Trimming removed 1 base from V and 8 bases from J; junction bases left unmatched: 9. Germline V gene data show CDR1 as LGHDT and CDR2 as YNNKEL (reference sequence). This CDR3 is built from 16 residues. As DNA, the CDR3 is TGTGCCAGCAGCCAAGCTTTCGGGACAGGGATCTATGAGCAGTTCTTC. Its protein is CASSQAFGTGIYEQFF.

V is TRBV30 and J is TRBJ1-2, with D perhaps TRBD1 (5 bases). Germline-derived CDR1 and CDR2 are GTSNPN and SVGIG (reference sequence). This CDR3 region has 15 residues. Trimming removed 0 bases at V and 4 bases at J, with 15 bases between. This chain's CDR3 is CAWSVGAGQGYGYTF. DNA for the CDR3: TGTGCCTGGAGTGTCGGGGCGGGGCAGGGCTATGGCTACACCTTC.

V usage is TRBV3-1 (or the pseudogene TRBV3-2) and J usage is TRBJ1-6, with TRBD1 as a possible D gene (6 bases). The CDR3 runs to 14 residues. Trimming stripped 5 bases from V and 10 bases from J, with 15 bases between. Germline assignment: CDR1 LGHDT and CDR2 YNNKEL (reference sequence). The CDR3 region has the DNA TGTGCCAGCAGCTCACAGGGAACAGGCTCACCCCTCCACTTT. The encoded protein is CASSSQGTGSPLHF.

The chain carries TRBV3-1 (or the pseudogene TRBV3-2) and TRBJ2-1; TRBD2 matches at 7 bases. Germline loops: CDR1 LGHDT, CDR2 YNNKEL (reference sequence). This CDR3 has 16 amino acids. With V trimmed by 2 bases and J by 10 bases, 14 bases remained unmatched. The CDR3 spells CASSQMEAGASGEQFF. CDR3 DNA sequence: TGTGCCAGCAGCCAAATGGAGGCGGGAGCCTCAGGGGAGCAGTTCTTC.

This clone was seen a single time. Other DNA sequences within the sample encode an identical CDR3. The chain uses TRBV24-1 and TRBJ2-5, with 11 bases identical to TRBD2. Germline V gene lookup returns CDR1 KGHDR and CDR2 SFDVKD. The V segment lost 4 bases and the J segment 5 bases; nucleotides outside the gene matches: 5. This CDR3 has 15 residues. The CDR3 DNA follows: TGTGCCACCAGTGACCTAACTAGCGGGGGCGAGACCCAGTACTTC. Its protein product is CATSDLTSGGETQYF.

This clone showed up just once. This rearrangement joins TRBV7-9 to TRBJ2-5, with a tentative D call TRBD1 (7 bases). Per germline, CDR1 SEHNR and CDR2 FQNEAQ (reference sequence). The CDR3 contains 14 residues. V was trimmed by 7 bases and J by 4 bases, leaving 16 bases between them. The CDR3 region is CASNLRQGGETQYF. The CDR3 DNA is TGTGCCAGCAATTTGAGGCAGGGGGGAGAGACCCAGTACTTC.

The CDR3 sequence: CASSSYRGSADTQYF. Here the CDR3 DNA reads TGCGCCAGCAGCTCATACAGGGGATCCGCAGATACGCAGTATTTT. The chain uses TRBV5-1 and TRBJ2-3, with 7 bases identical to TRBD1. The length of the CDR3 is 15 residues. J gave up 4 bases and V 3 bases, and 8 bases lay outside the gene matches. The germline CDR1 and CDR2 sequences are SGHRS and YFSETQ. Full variable domain (remainder filled in from reference TRBV5-1 and TRBJ2-3): KAGVTQTPRYLIKTRGQQVTLSCSPISGHRSVSWYQQTPGQGLQFLFEYFSETQRNKGNFPGRFSGRQFSNSRSEMNVSTLELGDSALYLCASSSYRGSADTQYFGPGTRLTVL.

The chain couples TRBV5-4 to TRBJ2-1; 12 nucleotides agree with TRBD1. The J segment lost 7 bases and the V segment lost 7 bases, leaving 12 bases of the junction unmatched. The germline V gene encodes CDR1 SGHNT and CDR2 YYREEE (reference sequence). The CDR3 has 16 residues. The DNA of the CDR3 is TGTGCCAGCTGGGGTGGAGGGACAGGGGGCGGAAATGAGCAGTTCTTC. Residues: CASWGGGTGGGNEQFF.

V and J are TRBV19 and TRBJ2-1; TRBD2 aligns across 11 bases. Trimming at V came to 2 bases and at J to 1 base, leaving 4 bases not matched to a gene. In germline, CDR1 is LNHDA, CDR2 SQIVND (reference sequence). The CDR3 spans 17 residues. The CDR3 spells CASSISTSGSSYNEQFF. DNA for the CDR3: TGTGCCAGTAGTATAAGTACTAGCGGGAGTTCCTACAATGAGCAGTTCTTC.

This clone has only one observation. The CDR3 loop is CASSFSLSNSPLHF. DNA of the CDR3: TGTGCCAGCAGCTTTTCCTTATCCAATTCACCCCTCCACTTT. V is TRBV5-6 and J is TRBJ1-6; no clear D gene. The germline V gene encodes CDR1 SGHDT and CDR2 YYEEEE. Trimming shortened V by 2 bases and J by 7 bases, and 10 bases separated the two germline ends. The CDR3 totals 14 residues.

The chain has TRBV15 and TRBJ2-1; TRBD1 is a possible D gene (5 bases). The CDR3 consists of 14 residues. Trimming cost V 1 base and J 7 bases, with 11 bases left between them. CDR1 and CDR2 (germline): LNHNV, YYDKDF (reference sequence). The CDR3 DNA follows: TGTGCCACCAGCAGAGTGACAGTAGATAATGAGCAGTTCTTC. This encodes CATSRVTVDNEQFF.

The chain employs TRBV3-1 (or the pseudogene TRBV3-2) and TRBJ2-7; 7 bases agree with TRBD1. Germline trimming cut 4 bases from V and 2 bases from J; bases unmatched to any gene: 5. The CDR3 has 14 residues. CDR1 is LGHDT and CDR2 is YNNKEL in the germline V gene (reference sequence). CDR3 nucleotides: TGTGCCAGCAGCCCCTACAGGGGCCCCTACGAGCAGTACTTC. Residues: CASSPYRGPYEQYF.

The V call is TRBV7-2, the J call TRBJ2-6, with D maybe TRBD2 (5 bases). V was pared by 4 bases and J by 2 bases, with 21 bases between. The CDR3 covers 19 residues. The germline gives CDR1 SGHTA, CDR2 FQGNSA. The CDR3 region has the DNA TGTGCCAGCAGCTCGCCATTAGGGCAGATACTAGCTGGGGCCAACGTCCTGACTTTC. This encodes CASSSPLGQILAGANVLTF.

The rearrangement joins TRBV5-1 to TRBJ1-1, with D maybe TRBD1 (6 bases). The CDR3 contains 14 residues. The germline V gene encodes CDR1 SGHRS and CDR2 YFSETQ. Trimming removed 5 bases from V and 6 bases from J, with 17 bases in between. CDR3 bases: TGCGCCAGCAGTGACACTACAGGGTCGGCTGAAGCTTTCTTT. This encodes CASSDTTGSAEAFF.

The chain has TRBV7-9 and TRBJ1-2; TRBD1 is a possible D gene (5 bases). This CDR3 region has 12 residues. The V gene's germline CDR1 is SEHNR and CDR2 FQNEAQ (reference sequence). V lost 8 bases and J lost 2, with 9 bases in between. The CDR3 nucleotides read TGTGCCAGCGGGGCCATGAACTATGGCTACACCTTC. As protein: CASGAMNYGYTF.

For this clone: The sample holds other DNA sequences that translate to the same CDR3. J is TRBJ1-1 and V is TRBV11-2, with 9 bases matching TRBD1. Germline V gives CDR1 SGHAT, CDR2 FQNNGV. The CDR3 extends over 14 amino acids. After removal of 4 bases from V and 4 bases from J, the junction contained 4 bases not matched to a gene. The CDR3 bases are TGTGCCAGCAGCTGGGGACAGGGCAGCACTGAAGCTTTCTTT. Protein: CASSWGQGSTEAFF. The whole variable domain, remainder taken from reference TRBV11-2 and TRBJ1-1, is EAGVAQSPRYKIIEKRQSVAFWCNPISGHATLYWYQQILGQGPKLLIQFQNNGVVDDSQLPKDRFSAERLKGVDSTLKIQPAKLEDSAVYLCASSWGQGSTEAFFGQGTRLTVV.

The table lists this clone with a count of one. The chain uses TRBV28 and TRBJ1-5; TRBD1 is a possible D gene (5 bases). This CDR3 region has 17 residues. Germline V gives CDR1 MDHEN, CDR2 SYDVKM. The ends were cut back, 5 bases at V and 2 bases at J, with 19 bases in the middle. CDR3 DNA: TGTGCCAGCAGTCTCGGGGGAGGGTCCGGCGGCAATCAGCCCCAGCATTTT. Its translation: CASSLGGGSGGNQPQHF. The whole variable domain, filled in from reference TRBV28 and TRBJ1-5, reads DVKVTQSSRYLVKRTGEKVFLECVQDMDHENMFWYRQDPGLGLRLIYFSYDVKMKEKGDIPEGYSVSREKKERFSLILESASTNQTSMYLCASSLGGGSGGNQPQHFGDGTRLSIL.

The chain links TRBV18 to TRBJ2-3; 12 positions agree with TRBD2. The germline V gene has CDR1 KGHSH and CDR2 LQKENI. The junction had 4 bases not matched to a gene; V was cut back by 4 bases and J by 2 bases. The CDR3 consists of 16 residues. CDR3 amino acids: CASSLRTSGVTDTQYF. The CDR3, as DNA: TGTGCCAGCTCACTACGGACTAGCGGGGTCACAGATACGCAGTATTTT. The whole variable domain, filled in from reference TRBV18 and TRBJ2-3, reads NAGVMQNPRHLVRRRGQEARLRCSPMKGHSHVYWYRQLPEEGLKFMVYLQKENIIDESGMPKERFSAEFPKEGPSILRIQQVVRGDSAAYFCASSLRTSGVTDTQYFGPGTRLTVL.

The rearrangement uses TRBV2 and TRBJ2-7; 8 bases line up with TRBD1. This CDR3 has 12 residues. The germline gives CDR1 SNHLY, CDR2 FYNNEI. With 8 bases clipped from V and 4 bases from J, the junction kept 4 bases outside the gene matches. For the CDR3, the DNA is TGTGCCAGCGGTCAGGGGGCTTACGAGCAGTACTTC. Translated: CASGQGAYEQYF.

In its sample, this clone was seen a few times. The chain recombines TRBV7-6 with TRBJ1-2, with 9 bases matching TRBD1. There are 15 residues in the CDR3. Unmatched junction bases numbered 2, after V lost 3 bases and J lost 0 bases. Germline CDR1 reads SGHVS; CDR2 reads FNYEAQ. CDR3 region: CASSLGTGPNYGYTF. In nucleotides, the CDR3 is TGTGCCAGCAGCTTGGGGACAGGGCCTAACTATGGCTACACCTTC.

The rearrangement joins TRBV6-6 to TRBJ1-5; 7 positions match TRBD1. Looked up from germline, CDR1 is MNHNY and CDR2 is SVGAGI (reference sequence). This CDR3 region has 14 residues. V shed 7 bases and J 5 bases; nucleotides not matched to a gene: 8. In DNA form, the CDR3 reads TGTGCCAGCACCACAAGGACAGGCGATCAGCCCCAGCATTTT. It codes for CASTTRTGDQPQHF.

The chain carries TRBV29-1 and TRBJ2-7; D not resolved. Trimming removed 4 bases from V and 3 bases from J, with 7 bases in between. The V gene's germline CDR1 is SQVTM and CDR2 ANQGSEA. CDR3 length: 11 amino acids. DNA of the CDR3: TGCAGCGTTGCACAGAACTACGAGCAGTACTTC. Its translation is CSVAQNYEQYF.